The 24 T cell receptor beta chains below come from one sample, sequenced in a study of blood T cell repertoires in COVID-19. This table comes from immunoSEQ multiplex PCR, and its TCRdb copy is limited to in-frame clones, with some not included. The sample lists around 250,000 clones, around 83% occurring once. Sample: peripheral blood. The receptors come from an elderly man with acute or convalescent COVID-19.

This clone occurred a few times. The V gene is TRBV10-1, the J gene TRBJ2-7; 8 positions match TRBD1. The CDR3 loop spans 13 amino acids. Germline values: CDR1 WNHNN, CDR2 SYGVQD (reference sequence). The J segment lost 7 bases and the V segment lost 3 bases, leaving 5 bases of the junction unmatched. The CDR3 protein is CASSERDRLEQYF. The CDR3 DNA is TGCGCCAGCAGTGAACGGGACAGGCTGGAGCAGTACTTC.

The J gene is TRBJ2-1, the V gene TRBV21-1; no DNA check was done on the table's D call, TRBD1. TRBV21-1 is deemed a pseudogene. The CDR3 totals 14 residues. The CDR3 DNA follows: TGTGCCAGCAGCGCACCTACGAGAGGGGGCGAGCAGTTCTTC. This translates into CASSAPTRGGEQFF.

This clone has only a few counts. The chain combines TRBV6-4 with TRBJ2-2; 7 bases agree with TRBD1. The CDR3 sequence is 16 residues long. Germline-derived CDR1 and CDR2 are MRHNA and SNTAGT. The V and J ends lost 6 bases and 9 bases, in that order; junction bases with no gene match: 16. The chain's CDR3 is CASSTQGVEGTRELFF. CDR3 nucleotides: TGTGCCAGCAGCACTCAGGGGGTCGAAGGTACCAGGGAGCTGTTTTTT.

J is TRBJ2-1 and V is TRBV15; D is perhaps TRBD1 (6 bases). The CDR3 runs 15 residues. The ends were cut back, 5 bases at V and 4 bases at J, with 15 bases in the middle. The germline gives CDR1 LNHNV, CDR2 YYDKDF (reference sequence). CDR3 in DNA: TGTGCCACCAGCCTTGGGCAGGGGACGTACAATGAGCAGTTCTTC. This encodes CATSLGQGTYNEQFF.

This sequence joins TRBV28 and TRBJ2-3; D is possibly TRBD1 (6 bases). The germline gives CDR1 MDHEN, CDR2 SYDVKM. The V gene lost 3 bases and the J gene lost 0 bases, with 7 bases spanning the gap. CDR3 length equals 14 residues. CDR3: CASSFGQSTDTQYF. The CDR3 DNA sequence: TGTGCCAGCAGTTTCGGACAGAGCACAGATACGCAGTATTTT.

This clone was found once. The chain's CDR3 is CASSQRGIAGGFSYEQYF. For the CDR3, the DNA is TGTGCCAGCAGCCAAAGGGGGATAGCGGGAGGTTTCTCCTACGAGCAGTACTTC. The chain uses TRBV3-1 (or the pseudogene TRBV3-2) and TRBJ2-7, with TRBD2 matching over 10 bases. V shed 2 bases, J shed 0 bases, and the junction held 10 bases outside the gene matches. Germline V lookup: CDR1 LGHDT, CDR2 YNNKEL (reference sequence). CDR3 size: 18 residues.

The J gene is TRBJ1-5, the V gene TRBV28; possibly TRBD1 for D (5 bases). Per the germline V gene, CDR1 is MDHEN and CDR2 is SYDVKM. The CDR3 has 16 residues. Trimming removed 6 bases at V and 3 bases at J, with 18 bases between. The CDR3 region has the DNA TGTGCCAGCAGATCCGCGGGACGGAAAATCAATCAGCCCCAGCATTTT. It specifies CASRSAGRKINQPQHF.

The chain uses TRBV11-1 and TRBJ2-5, with 7 bases fitting TRBD2. The CDR3 extends over 14 amino acids. Germline CDR1 and CDR2: SGHAT and FQDESV (reference sequence). V was pared by 3 bases and J by 5 bases, with 6 bases of the junction left unmatched. The CDR3 here is CASSLGGHEETQYF. The CDR3 coding sequence is TGTGCCAGCAGCTTGGGAGGGCACGAGGAGACCCAGTACTTC. Full variable domain (missing parts from reference TRBV11-1 and TRBJ2-5): EAEVAQSPRYKITEKSQAVAFWCDPISGHATLYWYRQILGQGPELLVQFQDESVVDDSQLPKDRFSAERLKGVDSTLKIQPAELGDSAMYLCASSLGGHEETQYFGPGTRLLVL.

The chain is built from TRBV10-1 and TRBJ2-3, with TRBD1 matching 12 bases. Germline CDR1 reads WNHNN; CDR2 reads SYGVQD (reference sequence). The CDR3 extends over 17 amino acids. V lost 5 bases to trimming and J lost 4 bases; unmatched junction nucleotides: 10. This CDR3 is CASSSRDRGPGADTQYF. CDR3 bases: TGCGCCAGCAGTTCCCGGGACAGGGGGCCGGGCGCAGATACGCAGTATTTT.

J is TRBJ2-1 and V is TRBV7-3, with 8 bases that match TRBD2. CDR3 length: 15 residues. CDR1 SGHTA and CDR2 FQGTGA come from the germline V gene. Trimming at V came to 2 bases and at J to 10 bases, leaving 10 bases not matched to a gene. This CDR3 is CASSLLGLANEEQFF. The CDR3 bases are TGTGCCAGCAGCTTACTCGGACTAGCCAATGAGGAGCAGTTCTTC.

The chain combines TRBV5-8 with TRBJ2-5; a possible D gene is TRBD1 (6 bases). V was clipped by 4 bases and J by 5 bases, with 21 bases between them. The CDR3 is 16 residues long. Germline V gene data show CDR1 as SGHTS and CDR2 as YDEGEE. The CDR3 DNA follows: TGTGCCAGCAGCCTCTCGACAGGAGCCCGTTGGGAGACCCAGTACTTC. It translates to CASSLSTGARWETQYF.

The chain couples TRBV5-1 to TRBJ2-3; possible D gene TRBD2, 5 bases. This CDR3 has 18 amino acids. Trimming removed 0 bases from V and 0 bases from J, with 17 bases in between. Germline V gene data show CDR1 as SGHRS and CDR2 as YFSETQ. The DNA for the CDR3 is TGCGCCAGCAGCTTGGAGGGTGCAGCGGCCTCTAGCACAGATACGCAGTATTTT. Encoded protein: CASSLEGAAASSTDTQYF.

This chain joins TRBV28 and TRBJ1-5; no clear D. V was pared by 2 bases and J by 2 bases, with 10 bases between. The CDR3 spans 15 residues. The germline V gene encodes CDR1 MDHEN and CDR2 SYDVKM. The CDR3 spells CASSLTALGNQPQHF. The CDR3 DNA reads TGTGCCAGCAGTTTAACTGCTCTAGGCAATCAGCCCCAGCATTTT.

This clone was counted a single time. The CDR3 nucleotides read TGTGCCAGCAGCCTTGCCTCCGGGACTCGCTTGAGCGGGGGACAAGAGACCCAGTACTTC. Amino acid sequence: CASSLASGTRLSGGQETQYF. V and J are TRBV9 and TRBJ2-5; 8 nucleotides line up with TRBD2. Looked up from germline, CDR1 is SGDLS and CDR2 is YYNGEE. With V trimmed by 4 bases and J by 2 bases, 22 bases remained unmatched. The CDR3 has 20 residues.

The gene calls are TRBV7-2 and TRBJ1-6, with TRBD1 identical over 10 bases. The ends lost 1 base at V and 7 bases at J; junction bases unmatched: 1. The CDR3 is 15 residues long. The V gene's germline CDR1 is SGHTA and CDR2 FQGNSA. The CDR3 is CASSLVGQGNSPLHF. The DNA for the CDR3 is TGTGCCAGCAGCTTAGTGGGACAGGGGAATTCACCCCTCCACTTT. Looking up the rest from reference TRBV7-2 and TRBJ1-6 gives the full variable domain: GAGVSQSPSNKVTEKGKDVELRCDPISGHTALYWYRQSLGQGLEFLIYFQGNSAPDKSGLPSDRFSAERTGGSVSTLTIQRTQQEDSAVYLCASSLVGQGNSPLHFGNGTRLTVT.

This chain links TRBV7-3 with TRBJ2-5, with D possibly matching TRBD1 (5 bases). This CDR3 has 13 residues. The germline CDR1 and CDR2 sequences are SGHTA and FQGTGA. Trimming cost V 6 bases and J 5 bases, with 13 bases left between them. The CDR3 coding sequence is TGTGCCAGCAGACCCCAGGGTAGCGAGACCCAGTACTTC. Translating gives CASRPQGSETQYF.

The chain employs TRBV7-9 and TRBJ2-5; D perhaps matches TRBD2 (6 bases). The CDR3 has 13 residues. Trimming took off 2 bases at V and 5 bases at J, with 9 bases between the two ends. Germline V gives CDR1 SEHNR, CDR2 FQNEAQ (reference sequence). CDR3 DNA sequence: TGTGCCAGCAGCTTACGCGGGGTTGAGACCCAGTACTTC. Translating it yields CASSLRGVETQYF.

This chain connects TRBV14 to TRBJ1-2; D uncertain. From germline, CDR1 is SGHDN and CDR2 FVKESK. This CDR3 contains 16 residues. With 4 bases removed from V and 5 bases from J, the gap between germline ends came to 20 bases. The CDR3 DNA reads TGTGCCAGCAGCCCCTTGGGATCACCGGCGGGGTATGGCTACACCTTC. This gives the protein CASSPLGSPAGYGYTF. The complete variable domain, with remaining parts taken from reference TRBV14 and TRBJ1-2, reads EAGVTQFPSHSVIEKGQTVTLRCDPISGHDNLYWYRRVMGKEIKFLLHFVKESKQDESGMPNNRFLAERTGGTYSTLKVQPAELEDSGVYFCASSPLGSPAGYGYTFGSGTRLTVV.

CDR3 amino acids: CSAGGSYNEQFF. DNA of the CDR3: TGCAGCGCCGGAGGTTCCTACAATGAGCAGTTCTTC. The chain employs TRBV29-1 and TRBJ2-1; weak D call: TRBD2 (5 bases). The CDR3 spans 12 residues. Germline lookup yields CDR1 SQVTM and CDR2 ANQGSEA. V lost 7 bases to trimming and J lost 1 base, with 8 bases between them.

This clone has a handful of counts. The gene calls are TRBV5-4 and TRBJ2-5; TRBD1 aligns across 10 bases. J was trimmed by 5 bases and V by 4 bases; bases with no gene match: 8. This CDR3 comprises 15 residues. Germline lookup yields CDR1 SGHNT and CDR2 YYREEE (reference sequence). CDR3 coding DNA: TGTGCCAGCAGCAGGACGACAGGGGGCGGGGAGACCCAGTACTTC. Encoded protein: CASSRTTGGGETQYF. Drawing the rest from reference TRBV5-4 and TRBJ2-5, the complete variable domain is ETGVTQSPTHLIKTRGQQVTLRCSSQSGHNTVSWYQQALGQGPQFIFQYYREEENGRGNFPPRFSGLQFPNYSSELNVNALELDDSALYLCASSRTTGGGETQYFGPGTRLLVL.

This clone came up a few times. The chain joins TRBV29-1 to TRBJ2-3; TRBD2 matches 10 bases. Germline CDR1 reads SQVTM; CDR2 reads ANQGSEA. Trimming cost V 4 bases and J 7 bases; bases outside gene matches: 8. The CDR3 is made up of 14 amino acids. In DNA, the CDR3 is TGCAGCGTTGTGGGAGGACTAGCGGAGAATACGCAGTATTTT. It translates to CSVVGGLAENTQYF.

The chain employs TRBV3-1 (or the pseudogene TRBV3-2) and TRBJ1-2; tentative D call: TRBD1 (5 bases). The germline V and J ends were trimmed by 5 bases and 6 bases, with 10 bases remaining between them. This CDR3 spans 12 amino acids. Looked up from germline, CDR1 is LGHDT and CDR2 is YNNKEL (reference sequence). CDR3 sequence reads: CASSLGGNGYTF. The CDR3 DNA follows: TGTGCCAGCAGCTTGGGGGGAAATGGCTACACCTTC.

To note about this clone: The same CDR3 is also encoded by other DNA sequences in this sample. The chain is built from TRBV19 and TRBJ1-5; 9 nucleotides agree with TRBD1. The trim removed 4 bases at V and 5 bases at J, leaving 3 bases unmatched. From germline, CDR1 is LNHDA and CDR2 SQIVND (reference sequence). The CDR3 has 14 amino acids. The CDR3, as DNA: TGTGCCAGTAGTACGACAGGGGGGTATCAGCCCCAGCATTTT. It yields the protein CASSTTGGYQPQHF.

The chain employs TRBV18 and TRBJ1-5, with D tentatively TRBD1 (5 bases). V was cut by 3 bases and J by 0 bases, with 9 bases left in between. This CDR3 spans 15 amino acids. Germline CDR1 is KGHSH and CDR2 is LQKENI. Written as DNA, the CDR3 is TGTGCCAGCTCACCGGCAGGGAATAGCAATCAGCCCCAGCATTTT. Its protein product is CASSPAGNSNQPQHF.